This note documents a single T cell receptor beta chain sequence. Its cognate antigen is unknown. UMI-labeled TRB cDNA libraries were prepared by 5' RACE. After re-calling the 5' RACE reads, TCRdb lists one entry per CDR3 protein, DNA absent. This table lists approximately 88,000 distinct CDR3 sequences. At 300,000 cells each, triplicate sorts were carried out for each CD8+ T cell subset. Naive CD8+ T cells displayed a CD45RO-CCR7+CD27+CD95- phenotype. The record originates from a study of CXCR3-negative and CXCR3-positive naive CD8 T cells. Study results and caveats: Researchers report that CXCR3-positive naive cells carry more hydrophobic TRB CDR3s than CXCR3-negative naive cells. CXCR3-negative and CXCR3-positive naive cells shared comparable TRBV-TRBJ usage, but memory cells did not.

From germline, CDR1 is LGHDT and CDR2 YNNKEL (reference sequence). CDR3 length: 11 amino acids. The genes are TRBV3-1 and TRBJ2-3; TCRdb names TRBD1, which stays unverified in the absence of DNA. This receptor was taken from a human donor in good health. Some clones in this sample may be carry-over from other donors' samples. The specimen was naive CXCR3+ CD8+ T cells from blood. Subset meaning: CD45RO-CCR7+CD27+CD95- naive CD8+ T cells expressing CXCR3 (TNR3+). The CDR3 sequence: CASSHRGTQYF.